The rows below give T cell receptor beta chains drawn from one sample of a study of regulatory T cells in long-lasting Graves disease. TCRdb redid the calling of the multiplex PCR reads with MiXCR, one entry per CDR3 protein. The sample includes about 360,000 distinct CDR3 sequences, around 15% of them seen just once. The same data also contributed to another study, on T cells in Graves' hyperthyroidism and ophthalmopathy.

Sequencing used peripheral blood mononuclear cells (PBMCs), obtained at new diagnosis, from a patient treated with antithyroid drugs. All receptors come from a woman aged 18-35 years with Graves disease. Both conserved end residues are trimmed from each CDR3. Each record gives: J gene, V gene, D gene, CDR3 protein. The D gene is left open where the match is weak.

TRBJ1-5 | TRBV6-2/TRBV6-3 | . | ASSRSSVLDQPQH
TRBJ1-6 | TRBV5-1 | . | ASSKAGVDSPLH
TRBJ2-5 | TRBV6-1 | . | ASRDNVRATQY
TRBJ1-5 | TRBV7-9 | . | ASSNGQLGNQPQH
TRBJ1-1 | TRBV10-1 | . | ASRQSLNTEAF
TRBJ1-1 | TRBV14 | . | ASSLAGHLEAF
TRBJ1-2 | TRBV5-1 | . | ASSLEWGTNYGYT
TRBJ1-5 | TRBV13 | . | ASSPGGRQPQH
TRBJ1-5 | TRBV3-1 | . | ASSQGGNSNQPQH
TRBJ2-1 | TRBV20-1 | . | SAPPGGGMSSYNEQF
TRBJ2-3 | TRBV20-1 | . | SAPTSTDTQY
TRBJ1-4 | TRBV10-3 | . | AISESSGVNEKLF
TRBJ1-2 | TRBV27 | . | ASSPRTLSYGYT
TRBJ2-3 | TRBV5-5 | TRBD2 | ASIRIAGTSWPDTQY
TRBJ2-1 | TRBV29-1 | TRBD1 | SVEGAGTGVNEQF
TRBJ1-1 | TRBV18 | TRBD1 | ASSPAQGGAEAF
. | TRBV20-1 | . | SARDPLAVPTPDTQY
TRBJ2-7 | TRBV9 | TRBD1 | ASSAQGASYEQY
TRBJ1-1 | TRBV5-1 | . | ASSPTSGGGTEAF
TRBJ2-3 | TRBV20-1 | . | SAKEWGGTQY
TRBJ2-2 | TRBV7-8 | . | ASSLGGDRELF
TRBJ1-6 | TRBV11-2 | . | ASSLGRRNSPLH
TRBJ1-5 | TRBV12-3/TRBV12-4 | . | ASSWEGGGNQPQH
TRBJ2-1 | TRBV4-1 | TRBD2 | ASSQPTSGRRNEQF
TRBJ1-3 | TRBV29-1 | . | SGRGQGTTGNTIY
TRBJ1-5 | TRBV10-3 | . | AISDQASNQPQH
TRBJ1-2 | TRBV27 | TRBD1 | ASSLRQGVYGYT